This paragraph covers one T cell receptor (beta chain) sequence. Profiled with immunoSEQ multiplex PCR; TCRdb holds only in-frame clones, not every one. This table holds some 120,000 clones, around 87% found once. The entry originates in a study of control samples from healthy donors and cancer patients. CDR3 length: 18 amino acids. Trimming stripped 4 bases from V and 6 bases from J, with 27 bases between. Germline-derived CDR1 and CDR2 are LNHDA and SQIVND (reference sequence). This clonotype originated in a man in his forties or fifties in good health. The sequencing input was blood. V and J are TRBV19 and TRBJ2-5, with D possibly being TRBD2 (5 bases). CDR3 DNA: TGTGCCAGTAGTAGGGTAGGTTCGGTACTAGGTCCCGCACAGACCCAGTACTTC. Translated, it gives CASSRVGSVLGPAQTQYF.